This TCR beta chain originates from a study of blood T cell repertoires in COVID-19. TCRdb's table, derived via immunoSEQ multiplex PCR, lists solely in-frame clones and lacks some. The table has around 260,000 clones, around 80% seen once. The V end was cut by 7 bases, the J end by 9 bases, with 13 bases between. The CDR3 contains 13 residues. From germline, CDR1 is MNHEY and CDR2 SVGAGI. The genes are TRBV6-5 and TRBJ1-6; the D gene is possibly TRBD1 (6 bases). Sequencing used peripheral blood. This clonotype originated in a man aged 60 to 69 with acute or convalescent COVID-19. CDR3 sequence: CASKRDKFSPLHF. The DNA for the CDR3 is TGTGCCAGCAAAAGGGACAAATTTTCACCCCTCCACTTT.